The 29 T cell receptor beta chains below all came from one sample that was sequenced in a study of cytomegalovirus exposure and HLA in healthy donors. PCR amplification relied on 60 Vbeta primers (plus 13 Jbeta primers). This table comes from immunoSEQ multiplex PCR, and its TCRdb copy is limited to in-frame clones, with some not included. The data hold roughly 100,000 clones, with 65% to 80% observed a single time. Specimen: PBMCs. The receptors shown here come from a woman between 45 and 65 years old in good health and CMV-seropositive.

This sequence joins TRBV5-6 and TRBJ2-5; tentative D call: TRBD1 (6 bases). The CDR3 loop spans 15 amino acids. V lost 3 bases and J lost 5, with 17 bases in between. CDR1 SGHDT and CDR2 YYEEEE come from the germline V gene. DNA for the CDR3: TGTGCCAGCAGCTACGGGACAAGGGGGATTGAGACCCAGTACTTC. It translates to CASSYGTRGIETQYF. The full variable domain, its missing parts supplied by reference TRBV5-6 and TRBJ2-5, is DAGVTQSPTHLIKTRGQQVTLRCSPKSGHDTVSWYQQALGQGPQFIFQYYEEEERQRGNFPDRFSGHQFPNYSSELNVNALLLGDSALYLCASSYGTRGIETQYFGPGTRLLVL.

This chain uses TRBV28 with TRBJ2-7; TRBD1 matches 10 bases. The CDR3 sequence is 15 residues long. V was clipped by 4 bases and J by 3 bases; unmatched bases: 6. From germline, CDR1 is MDHEN and CDR2 SYDVKM. The CDR3 nucleotides read TGTGCCAGCAGTTCTCCAGGACAGGGGGACTACGAGCAGTACTTC. Translation: CASSSPGQGDYEQYF.

The rearrangement links TRBV7-2 to TRBJ1-5, with TRBD1 as a possible D gene (6 bases). Trimming cost V 1 base and J 7 bases, with 11 bases left between them. This CDR3 contains 14 residues. The germline V gene has CDR1 SGHTA and CDR2 FQGNSA. Written as DNA, the CDR3 is TGTGCCAGCAGCTTAGGGGGACATGGGCAGCCCCAGCATTTT. Its translation: CASSLGGHGQPQHF.

The chain uses TRBV7-9 and TRBJ2-3; 10 nucleotides line up with TRBD2. The CDR3 consists of 15 residues. CDR1 is SEHNR, CDR2 FQNEAQ, per germline (reference sequence). V lost 9 bases, J lost 3 bases, and 9 bases stayed unmatched. This CDR3 is CASTIAGGSTDTQYF. The CDR3 bases are TGTGCCAGTACGATAGCGGGAGGTTCGACAGATACGCAGTATTTT.

The gene calls are TRBV25-1 and TRBJ2-5, with D hard to call. The CDR3 totals 13 residues. The V gene lost 7 bases and the J gene lost 3 bases, with 12 bases spanning the gap. Germline CDR1 MGHDK, CDR2 SYGVNS. CDR3 sequence: CASTAGSEETQYF. CDR3 coding DNA: TGTGCCAGCACAGCCGGGTCAGAAGAGACCCAGTACTTC.

The J gene is TRBJ1-6, the V gene TRBV27; 9 positions agree with TRBD1. Trimming took 4 bases from V and 4 from J; bases not matched to a gene: 2. Germline V gives CDR1 MNHEY, CDR2 SMNVEV (reference sequence). The CDR3 is made up of 15 amino acids. As DNA, the CDR3 is TGTGCCAGCAGTTGGGACAGGGAATATAATTCACCCCTCCACTTT. It translates to CASSWDREYNSPLHF.

The rearrangement uses TRBV5-1 and TRBJ2-1; 8 nucleotides line up with TRBD1. The CDR3 totals 15 residues. From germline, CDR1 is SGHRS and CDR2 YFSETQ. Trimming removed 2 bases from V and 4 bases from J; junction bases left unmatched: 5. CDR3 in DNA: TGCGCCAGCAGCTTCGGACAGGGTAGATACAATGAGCAGTTCTTC. Encoded protein: CASSFGQGRYNEQFF.

This clone showed up just a few times. The chain combines TRBV5-1 with TRBJ2-2, with TRBD2 matching 8 bases. This CDR3 is 16 amino acids long. Unmatched junction bases numbered 13, after V lost 9 bases and J lost 3 bases. In germline, CDR1 is SGHRS, CDR2 YFSETQ. CDR3 residues: CATQRTGGRDTGELFF. CDR3 in DNA: TGCGCCACCCAGCGCACGGGGGGGAGAGACACCGGGGAGCTGTTTTTT. The full variable domain, in which reference TRBV5-1 and TRBJ2-2 provide the parts outside the CDR3, is KAGVTQTPRYLIKTRGQQVTLSCSPISGHRSVSWYQQTPGQGLQFLFEYFSETQRNKGNFPGRFSGRQFSNSRSEMNVSTLELGDSALYLCATQRTGGRDTGELFFGEGSRLTVL.

V usage is TRBV27 and J usage is TRBJ2-1; 7 nucleotides match TRBD1. Germline V gene sequence: CDR1 MNHEY, CDR2 SMNVEV (reference sequence). The CDR3 runs to 17 residues. V was clipped by 6 bases and J by 4 bases; unmatched bases: 15. Here the CDR3 reads CASSQKADRAVYNEQFF. The DNA of the CDR3 is TGTGCCAGCAGCCAGAAAGCCGACAGGGCGGTATACAATGAGCAGTTCTTC.

The table lists this clone with a few counts. The chain has TRBV23-1 and TRBJ2-3, with D uncertain. TRBV23-1 is identified as an open reading frame with a role that is uncertain. V dropped 7 bases and J dropped 0 bases, with 8 bases sitting between them. The CDR3 consists of 13 residues. CDR3 loop: CASTPLSTDTQYF. The CDR3 DNA sequence: TGCGCCAGCACCCCGTTGAGCACAGATACGCAGTATTTT.

The chain uses TRBV18 and TRBJ1-1; weak D call: TRBD1 (5 bases). This CDR3 is built from 14 residues. Germline V gene sequence: CDR1 KGHSH, CDR2 LQKENI. Trimming shortened V by 4 bases and J by 0 bases, and 9 bases separated the two germline ends. The CDR3 sequence: CASSRATVNTEAFF. The CDR3, as DNA: TGTGCCAGCTCACGTGCGACAGTGAACACTGAAGCTTTCTTT.

The V gene is TRBV4-3, the J gene TRBJ2-3; 11 nucleotides line up with TRBD2. CDR3 length: 17 residues. Germline V CDR1 and CDR2: LGHNA, YSLEER. Trimming removed 1 base from V and 5 bases from J; junction bases left unmatched: 8. The CDR3 loop is CASSQGIAGGFLDTQYF. CDR3 DNA sequence: TGCGCCAGCAGCCAAGGGATAGCGGGAGGGTTCTTAGATACGCAGTATTTT.

V is TRBV10-3 and J is TRBJ2-7; TRBD1 matches 9 bases. The CDR3 runs 14 residues. Germline assignment: CDR1 ENHRY and CDR2 SYGVKD. The V segment lost 5 bases and the J segment 3 bases; nucleotides outside the gene matches: 5. The CDR3 reads CAISTGTGHYEQYF. The CDR3 bases are TGTGCCATCAGTACCGGGACAGGGCACTACGAGCAGTACTTC.

The chain joins TRBV5-1 to TRBJ2-3; 8 bases fit TRBD2. Germline V lookup: CDR1 SGHRS, CDR2 YFSETQ. The CDR3 sequence is 15 residues long. The trim removed 0 bases at V and 4 bases at J, leaving 4 bases unmatched. The CDR3 bases are TGCGCCAGCAGCTTGGCGGGGGGGAGGCCAGATACGCAGTATTTT. Translated, it gives CASSLAGGRPDTQYF.

The chain joins TRBV25-1 to TRBJ2-4; D is unclear. Germline CDR1 MGHDK, CDR2 SYGVNS. V was clipped by 1 base and J by 4 bases, with 11 bases between them. The CDR3 totals 15 residues. The CDR3 DNA reads as TGTGCCAGCAGTGAATCGCCGGGTAATAAAAACATTCAGTACTTC. This codes for CASSESPGNKNIQYF.

The chain is built from TRBV9 and TRBJ1-5; D perhaps matches TRBD1 (5 bases). Germline-derived CDR1 and CDR2 are SGDLS and YYNGEE. CDR3 length: 16 amino acids. V was pared by 3 bases and J by 5 bases, with 18 bases between. Here the CDR3 reads CASSASSVGGDQPQHF. The CDR3 DNA is TGTGCCAGCAGCGCTAGTTCCGTGGGGGGGGATCAGCCCCAGCATTTT.

This CDR3 reads CASGKGQVFTGELFF. The DNA for the CDR3 is TGTGCCAGCGGGAAGGGACAGGTTTTCACCGGGGAGCTGTTTTTT. This sequence joins TRBV2 and TRBJ2-2, with 8 bases fitting TRBD1. The germline gives CDR1 SNHLY, CDR2 FYNNEI. J lost 4 bases, V lost 8 bases, and 9 bases had no gene match. The CDR3 contains 15 residues.

V gene TRBV10-3 combines with J gene TRBJ2-3, with 7 bases identical to TRBD1. The CDR3 runs 13 residues. J was trimmed by 1 base and V by 11 bases; bases with no gene match: 6. Germline values: CDR1 ENHRY, CDR2 SYGVKD. CDR3 amino acids: CAVGQEGTDTQYF. DNA of the CDR3: TGTGCCGTAGGACAGGAGGGCACAGATACGCAGTATTTT.

The chain uses TRBV10-1 and TRBJ2-5; 9 bases map to TRBD2. The end of the DNA fits TRBJ2-7 better, so the J call may be wrong. CDR1 is WNHNN, CDR2 SYGVQD, per germline (reference sequence). This CDR3 region has 14 residues. CDR3 coding DNA: TGCGCCAGCAGTGAAGCGGGAGGTTACTACGAGCAGTACTTC. As protein: CASSEAGGYYEQYF.

The V gene is TRBV2, the J gene TRBJ1-5; D not certain. This CDR3 has 13 residues. The ends were cut back, 7 bases at V and 7 bases at J, with 14 bases in the middle. Germline V gene data show CDR1 as SNHLY and CDR2 as FYNNEI. CDR3 in amino acids: CASTGGYQQPQHF. The CDR3 DNA is TGTGCCAGCACCGGAGGGTATCAGCAGCCCCAGCATTTT.

The chain's CDR3 is CASSPPAGTSGYNEQFF. As DNA, the CDR3 is TGTGCCAGCTCACCACCAGCCGGGACTAGCGGTTACAATGAGCAGTTCTTC. This sequence joins TRBV18 and TRBJ2-1; 11 nucleotides agree with TRBD2. The V segment lost 0 bases and the J segment 4 bases; nucleotides outside the gene matches: 5. The length of the CDR3 is 17 residues. In germline, CDR1 is KGHSH, CDR2 LQKENI.

V usage is TRBV6-4 and J usage is TRBJ1-1; D remains unclear. CDR1 and CDR2 (germline): MRHNA, SNTAGT. Between the trimmed V and J ends, which lost 0 bases and 2 bases, there was a span of 10 bases. The CDR3 length is 15 residues. The CDR3 DNA is TGTGCCAGCAGTGACTCGAGTCGGGGTAACACTGAAGCTTTCTTT. Its translation: CASSDSSRGNTEAFF.

The chain links TRBV9 to TRBJ1-3; 9 bases agree with TRBD1. Trimming cost V 4 bases and J 0 bases; bases outside gene matches: 8. The CDR3 spans 17 residues. Germline values: CDR1 SGDLS, CDR2 YYNGEE. The CDR3 coding sequence is TGTGCCAGCAGCCCCGGGACAGGGCCAAGCTCTGGAAACACCATATATTTT. Residues: CASSPGTGPSSGNTIYF.

This sequence joins TRBV6-1 and TRBJ2-2; 9 bases line up with TRBD1. Germline CDR1 and CDR2: MNHNS and SASEGT. V shed 7 bases, J shed 5 bases, and the junction held 8 bases outside the gene matches. CDR3 length equals 15 residues. The CDR3 region is CASITDRGSTGELFF. The CDR3 nucleotides read TGTGCCAGCATCACCGACAGGGGGTCAACCGGGGAGCTGTTTTTT.

Concerning this clone: One junction end disagrees with the germline gene, perhaps due to a read error. This chain links TRBV7-9 with TRBJ1-2; no definite D call. There are 12 residues in the CDR3. Germline lookup yields CDR1 SEHNR and CDR2 FQNEAQ (reference sequence). The CDR3 sequence is CSSSLARDGYTF. CDR3 DNA sequence: TGTTCCAGCAGCTTAGCCCGGGATGGCTACACCTTC.

The chain links TRBV5-1 to TRBJ1-3, with D uncertain. The CDR3 totals 12 residues. The germline CDR1 and CDR2 sequences are SGHRS and YFSETQ. Trimming removed 4 bases at V and 7 bases at J, with 9 bases between. DNA of the CDR3: TGCGCCAGCAGCCCCGGAGGGAACACCATATATTTT. This encodes CASSPGGNTIYF.

V usage is TRBV28 and J usage is TRBJ2-7; TRBD1 agrees at 8 bases. The CDR3 contains 15 residues. V lost 2 bases to trimming and J lost 3 bases; unmatched junction nucleotides: 6. CDR1 and CDR2 (germline): MDHEN, SYDVKM. The CDR3: CASSLSGQGIYEQYF. The CDR3, as DNA: TGTGCCAGCAGTTTAAGTGGACAGGGAATCTACGAGCAGTACTTC.

The chain is built from TRBV5-1 and TRBJ2-2, with 9 bases identical to TRBD2. The CDR3 has 18 residues. The germline V gene has CDR1 SGHRS and CDR2 YFSETQ. Trimming cost V 4 bases and J 4 bases; bases outside gene matches: 14. This CDR3 is CASSPAGGRAGVTGELFF. The CDR3 DNA reads TGCGCCAGCAGCCCGGCGGGCGGGAGGGCCGGCGTCACCGGGGAGCTGTTTTTT.

J is TRBJ2-7 and V is TRBV6-1; D is ambiguous. Trimming left V 9 bases short and J 1 base short, with 7 bases between. Germline-derived CDR1 and CDR2 are MNHNS and SASEGT. This CDR3 is 11 amino acids long. The CDR3, as DNA: TGTGCCAGTGCTGAGTCCTACGAGCAGTACTTC. Translated: CASAESYEQYF.